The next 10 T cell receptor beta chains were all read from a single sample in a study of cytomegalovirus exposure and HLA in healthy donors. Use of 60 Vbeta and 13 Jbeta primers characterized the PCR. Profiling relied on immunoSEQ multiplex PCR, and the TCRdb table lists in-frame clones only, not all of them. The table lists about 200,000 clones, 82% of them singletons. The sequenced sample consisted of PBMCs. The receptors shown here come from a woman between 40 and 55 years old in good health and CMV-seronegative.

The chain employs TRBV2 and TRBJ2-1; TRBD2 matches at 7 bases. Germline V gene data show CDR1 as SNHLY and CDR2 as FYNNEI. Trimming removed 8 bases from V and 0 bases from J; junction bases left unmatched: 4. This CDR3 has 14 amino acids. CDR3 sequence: CASVERGSYNEQFF. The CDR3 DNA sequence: TGTGCCAGCGTAGAGCGGGGCTCCTACAATGAGCAGTTCTTC.

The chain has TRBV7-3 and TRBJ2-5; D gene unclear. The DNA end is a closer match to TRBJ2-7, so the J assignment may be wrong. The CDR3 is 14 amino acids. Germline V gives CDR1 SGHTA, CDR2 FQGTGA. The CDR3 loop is CASSLTSQSYEQYF. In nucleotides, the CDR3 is TGTGCCAGCAGCTTAACGTCCCAATCCTACGAGCAGTACTTC.

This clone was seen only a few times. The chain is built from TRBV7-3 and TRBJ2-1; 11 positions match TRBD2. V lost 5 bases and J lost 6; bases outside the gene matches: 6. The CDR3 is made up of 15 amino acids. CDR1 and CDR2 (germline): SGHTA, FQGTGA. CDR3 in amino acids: CASSAGTSGLNEQFF. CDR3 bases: TGTGCCAGCAGCGCCGGGACTAGCGGACTCAATGAGCAGTTCTTC.

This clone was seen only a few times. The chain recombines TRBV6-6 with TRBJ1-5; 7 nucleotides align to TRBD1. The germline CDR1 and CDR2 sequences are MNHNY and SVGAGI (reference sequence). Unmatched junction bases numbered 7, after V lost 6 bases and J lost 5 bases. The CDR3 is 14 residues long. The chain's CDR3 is CASSKGQEYQPQHF. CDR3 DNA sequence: TGTGCCAGCAGCAAAGGACAGGAGTATCAGCCCCAGCATTTT.

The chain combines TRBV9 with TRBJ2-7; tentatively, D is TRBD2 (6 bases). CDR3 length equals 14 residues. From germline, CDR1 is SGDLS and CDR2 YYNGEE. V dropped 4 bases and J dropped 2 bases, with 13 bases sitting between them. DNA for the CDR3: TGTGCCAGCAGCAACCGGGACTCAACCTACGAGCAGTACTTC. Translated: CASSNRDSTYEQYF.

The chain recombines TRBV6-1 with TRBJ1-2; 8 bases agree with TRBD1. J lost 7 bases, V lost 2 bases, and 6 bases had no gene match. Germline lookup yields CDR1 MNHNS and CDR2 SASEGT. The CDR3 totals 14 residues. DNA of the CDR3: TGTGCCAGCAGTGAACTAGGACAGGGCAGTGGCTACACCTTC. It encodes CASSELGQGSGYTF.

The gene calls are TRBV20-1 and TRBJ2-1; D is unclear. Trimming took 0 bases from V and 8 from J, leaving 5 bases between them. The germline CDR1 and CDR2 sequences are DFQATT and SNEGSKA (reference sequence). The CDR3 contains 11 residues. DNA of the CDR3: TGCAGTGCTAGAGACCGCGATGAGCAGTTCTTC. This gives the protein CSARDRDEQFF.

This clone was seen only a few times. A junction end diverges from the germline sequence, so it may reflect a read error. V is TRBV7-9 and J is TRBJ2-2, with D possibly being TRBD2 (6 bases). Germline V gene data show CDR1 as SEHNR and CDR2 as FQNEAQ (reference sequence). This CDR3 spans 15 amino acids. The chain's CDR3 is CSSSRRGVNTGELFF. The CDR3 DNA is TGTTCCAGCAGTCGTCGCGGGGTGAACACCGGGGAGCTGTTTTTT.

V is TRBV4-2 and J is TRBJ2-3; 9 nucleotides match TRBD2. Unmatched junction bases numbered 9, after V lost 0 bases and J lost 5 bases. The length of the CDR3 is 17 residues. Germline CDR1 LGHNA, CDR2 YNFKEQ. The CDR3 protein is CASSQDRAGGPGDTQYF. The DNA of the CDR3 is TGTGCCAGCAGCCAAGATCGGGCGGGAGGGCCAGGAGATACGCAGTATTTT.

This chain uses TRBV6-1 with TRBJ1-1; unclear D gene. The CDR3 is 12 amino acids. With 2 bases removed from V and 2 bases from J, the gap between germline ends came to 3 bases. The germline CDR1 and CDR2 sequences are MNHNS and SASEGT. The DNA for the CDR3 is TGTGCCAGCAGTGAATATAACACTGAAGCTTTCTTT. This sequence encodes CASSEYNTEAFF.